These 10 T cell receptor beta chains were sequenced from one sample in a study of PD-1 blockade in classical Hodgkin lymphoma (dated by TCRdb to 2020 to 2021). The time point label corresponds to: newly diagnosed, previously untreated cHL patient sample. Magnetic negative selection with a Miltenyi CD8+ T cell isolation kit was used to purify CD8+ T cells from thawed PBMCs. The library was made by the immunoSEQ multiplex PCR assay. Sourced from immuneACCESS, this table was stored by TCRdb with only in-frame sequences that have V and J called. A share of the clones is absent; for the studies checked, an unresolved V gene accounts for under half, and the remainder has no known explanation. Recorded for this sample are 12,000 to 15,000 clones; roughly nine tenths of them occurred a single time. Approximately 6.2% of the sample is held by the ten biggest clonotypes. Sequencing was performed on CD8+ T cells from blood. Every receptor here comes from a human donor with classical Hodgkin lymphoma.

This chain links TRBV5-1 with TRBJ2-1; TRBD1 is a possible D gene (6 bases). Trimming cost V 1 base and J 7 bases, with 15 bases left between them. CDR3 length equals 15 residues. Germline CDR1 and CDR2: SGHRS and YFSETQ. The CDR3: CASSLTQGKLNEQFF. The CDR3 nucleotides read TGCGCCAGCAGCTTGACACAGGGTAAATTGAATGAGCAGTTCTTC.

V usage is TRBV11-2 and J usage is TRBJ1-2; 8 nucleotides agree with TRBD1. Trimming removed 5 bases from V and 6 bases from J; junction bases left unmatched: 8. CDR1 is SGHAT and CDR2 is FQNNGV in the germline V gene. This CDR3 is 14 amino acids long. The CDR3 sequence is CASSPWDRIDGYTF. The DNA of the CDR3 is TGTGCCAGCAGCCCATGGGACAGGATAGATGGCTACACCTTC.

This chain uses TRBV5-6 with TRBJ2-1; D is perhaps TRBD2 (6 bases). The CDR3 covers 14 residues. Germline CDR1 is SGHDT and CDR2 is YYEEEE. Trimming took 2 bases from V and 8 from J, leaving 14 bases between them. CDR3 loop: CASSLVGREDEQFF. As DNA, the CDR3 is TGTGCCAGCAGCTTAGTAGGCAGGGAGGATGAGCAGTTCTTC.

This clone was observed a handful of times. This rearrangement joins TRBV4-2 to TRBJ1-1, with TRBD1 matching over 7 bases. Germline V CDR1 and CDR2: LGHNA, YNFKEQ. There are 16 residues in the CDR3. V lost 1 base and J lost 2; bases outside the gene matches: 7. For the CDR3, the DNA is TGTGCCAGCAGCCAAGGACAGGGCTTAGGAAACACTGAAGCTTTCTTT. Protein: CASSQGQGLGNTEAFF.

The chain employs TRBV13 and TRBJ1-1, with D hard to call. This CDR3 has 13 residues. Germline V gives CDR1 PRHDT, CDR2 FYEKMQ (reference sequence). V was cut by 3 bases and J by 1 base, with 6 bases left in between. The CDR3 DNA is TGTGCCAGCAGCTTTCAGCAGAACACTGAAGCTTTCTTT. Its translation is CASSFQQNTEAFF.

The chain links TRBV30 to TRBJ2-4; 7 nucleotides agree with TRBD1. Germline CDR1 reads GTSNPN; CDR2 reads SVGIG (reference sequence). The length of the CDR3 is 18 residues. The J segment lost 4 bases and the V segment lost 5 bases, leaving 20 bases of the junction unmatched. CDR3 sequence reads: CAWSTMEQGTGSKNIQYF. In nucleotides, the CDR3 is TGTGCCTGGTCTACGATGGAACAGGGGACGGGGTCAAAAAACATTCAGTACTTC.

The chain couples TRBV29-1 to TRBJ1-1, with TRBD1 identical over 7 bases. The CDR3 loop spans 12 amino acids. V was pared by 3 bases and J by 6 bases, with 4 bases of the junction left unmatched. CDR1 SQVTM and CDR2 ANQGSEA come from the germline V gene. Here the CDR3 reads CSVDGGTAEAFF. The CDR3 nucleotides are TGCAGCGTTGATGGGGGGACAGCTGAAGCTTTCTTT.

The rearrangement joins TRBV9 to TRBJ2-1; TRBD2 matches at 8 bases. This CDR3 has 15 residues. The J segment lost 2 bases and the V segment lost 6 bases, leaving 7 bases of the junction unmatched. CDR1 SGDLS and CDR2 YYNGEE come from the germline V gene. The CDR3: CASTPGGGAYNEQFF. The CDR3 nucleotides are TGTGCCAGCACCCCGGGGGGGGGAGCCTACAATGAGCAGTTCTTC.

The chain links TRBV4-1 to TRBJ2-5; no clear D gene. Trimming shortened V by 1 base and J by 4 bases, and 10 bases separated the two germline ends. Per the germline V gene, CDR1 is MGHRA and CDR2 is YSYEKL. The CDR3 length is 14 residues. CDR3 coding DNA: TGCGCCAGCAGCCAAGTCTCCCCGCGAGAGACCCAGTACTTC. Residues: CASSQVSPRETQYF.

V is TRBV30 and J is TRBJ2-7; D may be TRBD1 or TRBD2 (5 bases each). CDR1 and CDR2 from the germline V gene are GTSNPN and SVGIG (reference sequence). The CDR3 has 13 amino acids. Trimming stripped 2 bases from V and 3 bases from J, with 11 bases between. CDR3 sequence: CAWSRGSRYEQYV. The CDR3 coding sequence is TGTGCCTGGAGTCGGGGCAGTCGCTACGAGCAGTACGTC.